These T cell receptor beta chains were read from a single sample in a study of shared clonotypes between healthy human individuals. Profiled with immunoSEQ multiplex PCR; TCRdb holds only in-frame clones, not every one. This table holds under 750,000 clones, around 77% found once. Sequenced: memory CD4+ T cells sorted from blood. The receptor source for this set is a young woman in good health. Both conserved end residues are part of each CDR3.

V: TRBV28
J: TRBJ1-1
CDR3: CASSLGDRVTEAFF

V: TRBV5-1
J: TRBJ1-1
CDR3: CASSSQGRTEAFF

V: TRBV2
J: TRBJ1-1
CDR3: CASSGDLNTEAFF

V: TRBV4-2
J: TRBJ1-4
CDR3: CASSPRTGDVGKLFF

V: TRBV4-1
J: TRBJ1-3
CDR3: CASSHLQGSGNTIYF

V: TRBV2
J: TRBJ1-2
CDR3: CASSEAQTGPGGYTF

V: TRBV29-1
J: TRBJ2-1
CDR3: CSVERSGRDNEQFF

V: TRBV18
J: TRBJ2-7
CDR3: CASSAGQGSYEQYF

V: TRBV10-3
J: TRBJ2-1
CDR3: CAISESGLAANEQFF

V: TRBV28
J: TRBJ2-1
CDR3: CASSMVGAGRDNEQFF

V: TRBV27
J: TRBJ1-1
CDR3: CASSLGRRGISNTEAFF

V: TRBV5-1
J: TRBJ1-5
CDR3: CASSLEGDGNQPQHF

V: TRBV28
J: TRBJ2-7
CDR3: CASSPGLGGSYEQYF

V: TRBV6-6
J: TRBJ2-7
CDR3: CATSGTTNYEQYF

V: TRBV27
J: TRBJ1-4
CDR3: CASSLGGRREKLFF

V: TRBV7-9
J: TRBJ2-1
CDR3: CAIDTGSSSYNEQFF

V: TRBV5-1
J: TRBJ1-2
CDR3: CASSTGTADLGYTF

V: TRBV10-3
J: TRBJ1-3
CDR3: CAISDPQRQGFGNTIYF

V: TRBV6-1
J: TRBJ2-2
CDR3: CASRSGRNTGELFF

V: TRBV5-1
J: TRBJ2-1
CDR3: CASSLGQGGDEQFF

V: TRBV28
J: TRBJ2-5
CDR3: CASSQARQLQETQYF

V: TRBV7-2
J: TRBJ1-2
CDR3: CASSLQGGTDYGYTF

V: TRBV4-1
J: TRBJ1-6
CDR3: CASSQDSDRGSHSPLHF

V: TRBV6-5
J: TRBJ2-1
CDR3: CASSYSTGEQFF

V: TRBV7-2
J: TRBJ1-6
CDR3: CASSSPGQGGHRSPLHF

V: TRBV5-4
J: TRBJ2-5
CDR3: CASSLRLADRRTQYF

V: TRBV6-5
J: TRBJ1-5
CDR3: CASRKGQGNQPQHF